These 18 T cell receptor beta chains originate from one sample sequenced in a study of blood T cell repertoires in COVID-19. Measured with immunoSEQ multiplex PCR; TCRdb has only the in-frame clones, and not every one. The sample has about 15,000 clones, around 90% seen once; the top ten hold less than 4%. Sequencing was performed on peripheral blood. All receptors derive from a human donor in a cohort sampled during active COVID-19.

This rearrangement joins TRBV2 to TRBJ1-1, with D possibly being TRBD1 (6 bases). CDR1 is SNHLY and CDR2 is FYNNEI in the germline V gene. CDR3 length: 17 amino acids. Trimming cost V 7 bases and J 0 bases, with 21 bases left between them. The CDR3 nucleotides are TGTGCCAGCACCAGGGGTTCTAGTGGACTGTTGAACACTGAAGCTTTCTTT. Encoded protein: CASTRGSSGLLNTEAFF. The full variable domain, rest sourced from reference TRBV2 and TRBJ1-1, is EPEVTQTPSHQVTQMGQEVILRCVPISNHLYFYWYRQILGQKVEFLVSFYNNEISEKSEIFDDQFSVERPDGSNFTLKIRSTKLEDSAMYFCASTRGSSGLLNTEAFFGQGTRLTVV.

The chain recombines TRBV27 with TRBJ2-2; perhaps TRBD2 as D (5 bases). Trimming removed 8 bases from V and 2 bases from J, with 15 bases in between. Germline CDR1 MNHEY, CDR2 SMNVEV (reference sequence). This CDR3 is built from 15 residues. The CDR3 sequence: CASQTTDKNTGELFF. The CDR3 DNA is TGTGCCAGCCAGACTACAGACAAAAACACCGGGGAGCTGTTTTTT.

This rearrangement joins TRBV3-1 (or the pseudogene TRBV3-2) to TRBJ1-3; 7 nucleotides align to TRBD1. Trimming at V came to 7 bases and at J to 1 base, leaving 4 bases not matched to a gene. The CDR3 has 14 residues. Germline values: CDR1 LGHDT, CDR2 YNNKEL (reference sequence). The CDR3 spells CASTQGGSGNTIYF. The CDR3 DNA follows: TGTGCCAGCACCCAGGGGGGGTCTGGAAACACCATATATTTT.

The chain employs TRBV25-1 and TRBJ1-1, with no clear D. Trimming took off 4 bases at V and 1 base at J, with 7 bases between the two ends. From germline, CDR1 is MGHDK and CDR2 SYGVNS. The CDR3 is 13 amino acids. The CDR3, as DNA: TGTGCCAGCAGTGTACGGGGGAACACTGAAGCTTTCTTT. Translation: CASSVRGNTEAFF.

This clone was counted only a few times. The rearrangement joins TRBV30 to TRBJ2-2; D is uncertain. CDR1 GTSNPN and CDR2 SVGIG come from the germline V gene (reference sequence). The CDR3 is 14 residues long. Trimming removed 3 bases at V and 0 bases at J, with 8 bases between. Written as DNA, the CDR3 is TGTGCCTGGAGGAGGAATGCGAACACCGGGGAGCTGTTTTTT. This encodes CAWRRNANTGELFF.

This sequence joins TRBV10-3 and TRBJ1-6; tentatively, D is TRBD1 (5 bases). Germline CDR1 and CDR2: ENHRY and SYGVKD. CDR3 length: 15 amino acids. With 3 bases removed from V and 4 bases from J, the gap between germline ends came to 10 bases. DNA for the CDR3: TGTGCCATCAGTGAAGAGACAGCGTATAATTCACCCCTCCACTTT. This encodes CAISEETAYNSPLHF.

The chain carries TRBV10-3 and TRBJ2-3; 14 nucleotides agree with TRBD2. Germline CDR1 ENHRY, CDR2 SYGVKD. The junction had 15 bases not matched to a gene; V was cut back by 6 bases and J by 4 bases. The CDR3 covers 19 residues. CDR3 protein: CAISGGLAGVNLKADTQYF. CDR3 nucleotide sequence: TGTGCCATCAGCGGGGGACTAGCGGGGGTTAACCTGAAGGCAGATACGCAGTATTTT.

This chain uses TRBV2 with TRBJ2-3, with 8 bases that match TRBD2. The V gene end was trimmed by 7 bases and the J gene end by 4 bases; junction bases not matched to a gene: 4. CDR1 SNHLY and CDR2 FYNNEI come from the germline V gene. The CDR3 extends over 13 amino acids. The CDR3 region is CASKETSADTQYF. The DNA for the CDR3 is TGTGCCAGCAAGGAGACTAGCGCAGATACGCAGTATTTT.

The chain recombines TRBV10-1 with TRBJ1-4; D might be TRBD1 (6 bases). V lost 2 bases and J lost 5, with 12 bases in between. The germline CDR1 and CDR2 sequences are WNHNN and SYGVQD (reference sequence). The length of the CDR3 is 15 residues. CDR3 region: CASSEGSGGNEKLFF. The CDR3 nucleotides read TGCGCCAGCAGTGAGGGGTCGGGGGGCAATGAAAAACTGTTTTTT.

The V and J genes are TRBV2 and TRBJ2-7; a weak D match, TRBD2 (5 bases). Trimming removed 6 bases from V and 6 bases from J, with 21 bases in between. CDR3 size: 15 residues. CDR1 is SNHLY and CDR2 is FYNNEI in the germline V gene. The CDR3 reads CASRIPGNRVGEQYF. The DNA for the CDR3 is TGTGCCAGCAGGATACCGGGAAATCGTGTGGGCGAGCAGTACTTC.

The rearrangement uses TRBV5-5 and TRBJ2-1; 16 positions agree with TRBD2. In germline, CDR1 is SGHKS, CDR2 YYEKEE (reference sequence). This CDR3 has 16 residues. J lost 8 bases, V lost 4 bases, and 6 bases had no gene match. This chain's CDR3 is CASSRGLAGGLDEQFF. In DNA, the CDR3 is TGTGCCAGCAGCAGGGGACTAGCGGGGGGGCTCGATGAGCAGTTCTTC.

The V and J genes are TRBV4-2 and TRBJ2-4; TRBD1 agrees at 9 bases. CDR1 is LGHNA and CDR2 is YNFKEQ in the germline V gene. The CDR3 runs to 13 residues. V lost 3 bases, J lost 7 bases, and 1 base stayed unmatched. The CDR3 is CASSQGTGNIQYF. Written as DNA, the CDR3 is TGTGCCAGCAGCCAGGGGACAGGGAACATTCAGTACTTC.

The chain employs TRBV18 and TRBJ1-6, with no clear D. Trimming removed 2 bases at V and 6 bases at J, with 8 bases between. This CDR3 is 14 amino acids long. The germline V gene has CDR1 KGHSH and CDR2 LQKENI. The CDR3 region has the DNA TGTGCCAGCTCACCAGGGCAGGTTAATTCACCCCTCCACTTT. Residues: CASSPGQVNSPLHF.

This clone was seen a handful of times. V and J are TRBV5-1 and TRBJ2-2, with D possibly being TRBD1 (5 bases). CDR1 SGHRS and CDR2 YFSETQ come from the germline V gene. CDR3 length: 15 residues. Trimming left V 7 bases short and J 2 bases short, with 15 bases between. Written as DNA, the CDR3 is TGCGCCAGCGGCAGGGTGGAATTTAACACCGGGGAGCTGTTTTTT. Protein sequence: CASGRVEFNTGELFF. The full variable domain, its missing parts supplied by reference TRBV5-1 and TRBJ2-2, is KAGVTQTPRYLIKTRGQQVTLSCSPISGHRSVSWYQQTPGQGLQFLFEYFSETQRNKGNFPGRFSGRQFSNSRSEMNVSTLELGDSALYLCASGRVEFNTGELFFGEGSRLTVL.

The count of this clone is one. V gene TRBV20-1 combines with J gene TRBJ1-1; D not certain. Trimming left V 3 bases short and J 0 bases short, with 2 bases between. CDR1 and CDR2 (germline): DFQATT, SNEGSKA (reference sequence). The CDR3 runs to 11 residues. CDR3 loop: CSASVNTEAFF. DNA of the CDR3: TGCAGTGCTAGCGTGAACACTGAAGCTTTCTTT.

This sequence joins TRBV19 and TRBJ2-1; 14 bases are a match to TRBD2. After removal of 8 bases from V and 3 bases from J, the junction contained 9 bases not matched to a gene. Germline-derived CDR1 and CDR2 are LNHDA and SQIVND (reference sequence). The CDR3 has 17 amino acids. The CDR3 region is CASGLAGGQPLYNEQFF. The CDR3 DNA sequence: TGTGCCAGTGGACTAGCGGGGGGACAGCCTCTCTACAATGAGCAGTTCTTC.

This chain uses TRBV5-8 with TRBJ2-7, with TRBD2 matching 7 bases. There are 12 residues in the CDR3. Per the germline V gene, CDR1 is SGHTS and CDR2 is YDEGEE. The ends lost 4 bases at V and 4 bases at J; junction bases unmatched: 2. The chain's CDR3 is CASSKGLYEQYF. Here the CDR3 DNA reads TGTGCCAGCAGCAAGGGACTATACGAGCAGTACTTC.

This chain joins TRBV12-3 or TRBV12-4 and TRBJ1-2, with TRBD1 identical over 7 bases. V was pared by 2 bases and J by 4 bases, with 1 base of the junction left unmatched. The CDR3 contains 13 residues. CDR3 protein: CASSLSGGYGYTF. CDR3 coding DNA: TGTGCCAGCAGTTTATCAGGGGGCTATGGCTACACCTTC.